Below are 2 T cell receptor beta chains sequenced from a single sample in a study of human T cells and chemical hapten exposure. TCRdb called the RACE reads again in MiXCR, with one record for every CDR3 protein. The profile shows about 180,000 distinct CDR3 sequences, about 31% of them singletons. Time point noted: pre-sensitization, week 0. As to treatment: therapeutic diphenylcyclopropenone sensitization with weekly scalp DPC. The specimen comprised whole blood, sampled in connection with sensitization to the hapten diphenylcyclopropenone (DPC). The receptors originated from a woman aged 25 to 39 with alopecia areata. Some clones in this sample may be carry-over from other donors' samples.

This clonotype showed up many times. V is TRBV29-1 and J is TRBJ2-2; D tentatively fits TRBD1 or TRBD2 (5 bases each). V lost 8 bases to trimming and J lost 0 bases, with 10 bases between them. Germline values: CDR1 SQVTM, CDR2 ANQGSEA. The CDR3 is 13 amino acids. CDR3 in amino acids: CSSGTPNTGELFF. CDR3 nucleotide sequence: TGCAGCTCGGGGACCCCGAACACCGGGGAGCTGTTTTTT.

This clonotype was picked up one time. The chain employs TRBV20-1 and TRBJ2-6, with TRBD1 matching 12 bases. The V segment lost 1 base and the J segment 2 bases; nucleotides outside the gene matches: 3. The germline gives CDR1 DFQATT, CDR2 SNEGSKA (reference sequence). The CDR3 runs to 17 residues. The DNA for the CDR3 is TGCAGTGCTAGAGTTGGGACAGGGGGCGCTGGGGCCAACGTCCTGACTTTC. Protein product: CSARVGTGGAGANVLTF.